This T cell receptor (beta chain) came from a study of T cell responses to AZD1222 COVID-19 vaccine. Points on this clone: Its antigen is as yet unknown.

The study, taken as a whole, reports: Mostly white British, mostly female donors; authors suggested clonal diversity may be underestimated. It was only after the peak T cell response that any repertoires were sampled. Spike-wide coverage was observed for vaccine-associated CD4 TCRs, with dominant responses at 160-218 and 743-854. Of the AZD1222 recipients, only five or six were seropositive at baseline.

The data were produced by immunoSEQ multiplex PCR, yet TCRdb's version contains in-frame clones alone and is incomplete. The sample holds 120,000 or so clones, about 91% seen once. The CDR3 has 15 residues. J lost 0 bases, V lost 5 bases, and 6 bases had no gene match. Looked up from germline, CDR1 is SGHVS and CDR2 is FQNEAQ. The sample here was peripheral blood, taken on day 0 of AZD1222 vaccination. The J gene is TRBJ1-2, the V gene TRBV7-8, with 7 positions matching TRBD1. This receptor was obtained from an adult in good health. This CDR3 is CASSAGQWANYGYTF. The DNA for the CDR3 is TGTGCCAGCAGCGCGGGACAGTGGGCTAACTATGGCTACACCTTC.